The 22 T cell receptor beta chains listed next were all sequenced from one sample in a study of control samples from healthy donors and cancer patients. This table comes from immunoSEQ multiplex PCR, and its TCRdb copy is limited to in-frame clones, with some not included. The repertoire shows roughly 190,000 clones; the top ten hold approximately 2.2%. Material: blood. Receptors originate from a woman under 40 in good health.

The chain links TRBV10-3 to TRBJ1-1; D is undetermined. Germline assignment: CDR1 ENHRY and CDR2 SYGVKD. There are 13 residues in the CDR3. V was pared by 8 bases and J by 5 bases, with 15 bases between. The CDR3 DNA sequence: TGTGCCATCGCTAGGATACTGAGGACTGAAGCTTTCTTT. It translates to CAIARILRTEAFF.

The chain is built from TRBV5-4 and TRBJ2-5; 12 positions match TRBD2. Germline lookup yields CDR1 SGHNT and CDR2 YYREEE (reference sequence). There are 15 residues in the CDR3. J gave up 2 bases and V 3 bases, and 2 bases lay outside the gene matches. CDR3 in amino acids: CASSWTSGEQETQYF. The CDR3 nucleotides read TGTGCCAGCAGCTGGACTAGCGGGGAACAAGAGACCCAGTACTTC.

This chain connects TRBV12-1 to TRBJ1-1. TRBV12-1 is described as a pseudogene. The CDR3 is 12 amino acids. CDR3 protein: CASSWLNTEAFF. The DNA for the CDR3 is TGTGCCAGCAGCTGGTTGAACACTGAAGCTTTCTTT.

The V gene is TRBV5-4, the J gene TRBJ2-3, with D possibly TRBD1 on 6 matching bases. Trimming shortened V by 7 bases and J by 1 base, and 10 bases separated the two germline ends. This CDR3 has 13 residues. The germline V gene has CDR1 SGHNT and CDR2 YYREEE (reference sequence). The CDR3 nucleotides read TGTGCCAGCGTACAGGGCGGCACAGATACGCAGTATTTT. Translated: CASVQGGTDTQYF.

The genes are TRBV13 and TRBJ2-7; a weak D match, TRBD1 (6 bases). The germline gives CDR1 PRHDT, CDR2 FYEKMQ (reference sequence). CDR3 length equals 12 residues. Trimming took 5 bases from V and 7 from J, leaving 12 bases between them. CDR3 DNA: TGTGCCAGCAGCGGGTGGGGGCTGGAGCAGTACTTC. It is translated as CASSGWGLEQYF.

The rearrangement links TRBV21-1 to TRBJ1-1. TRBV21-1 is a recognized pseudogene. CDR3 size: 15 residues. CDR3 bases: TGTGCCAGCACCGGAGGGGGGCGGGCGGGCACTGAAGCTTTCTTT. It yields the protein CASTGGGRAGTEAFF.

The chain combines TRBV5-1 with TRBJ1-1, with a possible D match to TRBD1 (5 bases). V lost 0 bases to trimming and J lost 7 bases, with 10 bases between them. Germline V CDR1 and CDR2: SGHRS, YFSETQ. The CDR3 length is 13 residues. CDR3 in DNA: TGCGCCAGCAGCTTGGGTGGGGGTTATGAAGCTTTCTTT. Translating gives CASSLGGGYEAFF.

The rearrangement uses TRBV14 and TRBJ2-7; D might be TRBD1 or TRBD2, each matching 5 bases. The ends were cut back, 1 base at V and 0 bases at J, with 10 bases in the middle. The CDR3 runs to 15 residues. Germline V gene data show CDR1 as SGHDN and CDR2 as FVKESK. This CDR3 is CASSQALGPSYEQYF. CDR3 sequence (DNA): TGTGCCAGCAGCCAAGCACTGGGACCCTCCTACGAGCAGTACTTC.

This chain joins TRBV28 and TRBJ1-1; no reliable D call. Germline CDR1 and CDR2: MDHEN and SYDVKM. This CDR3 is 13 amino acids long. With 8 bases removed from V and 1 base from J, the gap between germline ends came to 11 bases. This CDR3 is CASLLGWNTEAFF. In DNA form, the CDR3 reads TGTGCCAGCCTCTTGGGGTGGAACACTGAAGCTTTCTTT.

The chain carries TRBV3-1 (or the pseudogene TRBV3-2) and TRBJ1-4; D gene uncertain. CDR1 LGHDT and CDR2 YNNKEL come from the germline V gene (reference sequence). This CDR3 is 14 amino acids long. V lost 4 bases and J lost 4, with 10 bases in between. CDR3 loop: CASSPLRINEKLFF. The CDR3 DNA sequence: TGTGCCAGCAGCCCATTAAGGATTAATGAAAAACTGTTTTTT.

The chain links TRBV5-6 to TRBJ1-3; TRBD1 matches 8 bases. Per the germline V gene, CDR1 is SGHDT and CDR2 is YYEEEE. After removal of 4 bases from V and 0 bases from J, the junction contained 3 bases not matched to a gene. The CDR3 extends over 15 amino acids. The CDR3 loop reads CASSPTGGSGNTIYF. The CDR3 DNA reads as TGTGCCAGCAGCCCCACAGGGGGCTCTGGAAACACCATATATTTT.

This chain links TRBV30 with TRBJ1-1; tentative D call: TRBD1 (5 bases). V was clipped by 3 bases and J by 1 base, with 6 bases between them. The length of the CDR3 is 12 residues. Germline loops: CDR1 GTSNPN, CDR2 SVGIG (reference sequence). The CDR3 sequence is CAWRTGNTEAFF. The CDR3 nucleotides read TGTGCCTGGAGAACAGGGAACACTGAAGCTTTCTTT.

The chain has TRBV3-1 (or the pseudogene TRBV3-2) and TRBJ2-7; 11 nucleotides line up with TRBD1. Per the germline V gene, CDR1 is LGHDT and CDR2 is YNNKEL (reference sequence). The junction had 10 bases not matched to a gene; V was cut back by 3 bases and J by 6 bases. The length of the CDR3 is 16 residues. This CDR3 reads CASSHNAGQGASEQYF. The CDR3 nucleotides are TGTGCCAGCAGCCATAATGCTGGACAGGGGGCCTCCGAGCAGTACTTC.

V is TRBV28 and J is TRBJ1-3; D is unresolved. V lost 6 bases and J lost 6, with 9 bases in between. Germline CDR1 reads MDHEN; CDR2 reads SYDVKM. CDR3 length: 12 amino acids. DNA for the CDR3: TGTGCCAGCAGCGTTGAGGTAAACACCATATATTTT. Translation: CASSVEVNTIYF. The full variable domain, rest sourced from reference TRBV28 and TRBJ1-3, is DVKVTQSSRYLVKRTGEKVFLECVQDMDHENMFWYRQDPGLGLRLIYFSYDVKMKEKGDIPEGYSVSREKKERFSLILESASTNQTSMYLCASSVEVNTIYFGEGSWLTVV.

This sequence joins TRBV3-1 (or the pseudogene TRBV3-2) and TRBJ1-3; TRBD1 might be the D (6 bases). The CDR3 runs 16 residues. Germline V gives CDR1 LGHDT, CDR2 YNNKEL (reference sequence). The V and J ends lost 8 bases and 0 bases respectively, with 17 bases between them. CDR3 in DNA: TGTGCCAGCGGACGCTCGGGACAAAGCTCTGGAAACACCATATATTTT. Its translation is CASGRSGQSSGNTIYF.

This chain joins TRBV6-5 and TRBJ1-1; 9 bases map to TRBD1. Germline V gives CDR1 MNHEY, CDR2 SVGAGI. The CDR3 extends over 15 amino acids. The junction had 6 bases not matched to a gene; V was cut back by 6 bases and J by 1 base. The CDR3 loop is CASSVQGAQNTEAFF. CDR3 DNA sequence: TGTGCCAGCAGCGTACAGGGGGCGCAGAACACTGAAGCTTTCTTT.

The V gene is TRBV28, the J gene TRBJ1-1; D gene uncertain. The CDR3 is 15 amino acids. With 6 bases removed from V and 4 bases from J, the gap between germline ends came to 18 bases. The germline V gene has CDR1 MDHEN and CDR2 SYDVKM. In nucleotides, the CDR3 is TGTGCCAGCAGAGCCTTTAGGATGGTAGGCACTGAAGCTTTCTTT. Its translation: CASRAFRMVGTEAFF.

The chain carries TRBV3-1 (or the pseudogene TRBV3-2) and TRBJ2-7; 12 bases fit TRBD2. Germline CDR1 LGHDT, CDR2 YNNKEL (reference sequence). This CDR3 spans 15 amino acids. The V and J ends lost 5 bases and 1 base, in that order; junction bases with no gene match: 3. The CDR3 sequence is CASSSLAGGSYEQYF. CDR3 nucleotide sequence: TGTGCCAGCAGCTCACTAGCGGGGGGATCCTACGAGCAGTACTTC.

The CDR3 bases are TGTGCCAGCAGTCCCGGGACAGGGTATTCACCCCTCCACTTT. Its protein is CASSPGTGYSPLHF. The chain combines TRBV5-4 with TRBJ1-6, with 9 nucleotides matching TRBD1. The trim removed 5 bases at V and 8 bases at J, leaving 5 bases unmatched. CDR1 is SGHNT, CDR2 YYREEE, per germline (reference sequence). The CDR3 runs 14 residues.

V and J are TRBV7-8 and TRBJ1-2; no clear D. Trimming cost V 0 bases and J 7 bases, with 12 bases left between them. Germline-derived CDR1 and CDR2 are SGHVS and FQNEAQ. The CDR3 loop spans 14 amino acids. The CDR3 sequence: CASSLAPGWGGYTF. The CDR3 DNA follows: TGTGCCAGCAGCTTAGCGCCAGGATGGGGTGGCTACACCTTC.

Here the CDR3 reads CASSLLADTQYF. DNA of the CDR3: TGTGCCAGCAGCTTATTAGCAGATACGCAGTATTTT. The V gene is TRBV7-9, the J gene TRBJ2-3; the D is unclear. The CDR3 spans 12 residues. Trimming cost V 2 bases and J 4 bases, with 4 bases left between them. Germline V gene sequence: CDR1 SEHNR, CDR2 FQNEAQ (reference sequence).

The chain employs TRBV4-1 and TRBJ1-2; possibly TRBD1 for D (5 bases). V was trimmed by 2 bases and J by 4 bases, leaving 17 bases between them. Germline-derived CDR1 and CDR2 are MGHRA and YSYEKL. The CDR3 has 16 residues. The CDR3 nucleotides are TGCGCCAGCAGCCAACCTCACGTCGGGGCTTTCTATGGCTACACCTTC. Protein sequence: CASSQPHVGAFYGYTF.